Sequencing of this T cell receptor beta chain was carried out in a study of T cell responses to AZD1222 COVID-19 vaccine. Notes on the study in general: Across the whole spike, CD4 TCRs peaked at regions 160-218 and 743-854. Clonal diversity may have been underestimated in mostly white British donors. No repertoire was sampled before or during the peak T cell response, only after it. Spike-specific TCRs gained breadth and depth after people received two AZD1222 doses.

The table lists this clone with a count of one. The antigen remains unidentified. Germline V gene lookup returns CDR1 LNHDA and CDR2 SQIVND (reference sequence). The CDR3 covers 13 residues. Trimming took 8 bases from V and 6 from J, leaving 13 bases between them. Assay used: immunoSEQ multiplex PCR; TCRdb lists only in-frame clones, some missing. The sample consists of roughly 56,000 clones, about 81% of them appearing once. The chain carries TRBV19 and TRBJ2-2; no firm D call. The source is an adult who received the AZD1222 COVID-19 vaccine. The specimen comprised peripheral blood, sampled 28 days after the second AZD1222 dose. The CDR3 sequence is CASRNNGPGELFF. For the CDR3, the DNA is TGTGCCAGTCGAAACAATGGACCCGGGGAGCTGTTTTTT. The full variable domain, with the rest looked up from reference TRBV19 and TRBJ2-2, is DGGITQSPKYLFRKEGQNVTLSCEQNLNHDAMYWYRQDPGQGLRLIYYSQIVNDFQKGDIAEGYSVSREKKESFPLTVTSAQKNPTAFYLCASRNNGPGELFFGEGSRLTVL.